These 19 T cell receptor beta chains were all obtained from the same sample, sequenced in a study of T cell responses to AZD1222 COVID-19 vaccine (dated by TCRdb to about 2021). The library was prepared using the immunoSEQ multiplex PCR assay. The source is immuneACCESS, and TCRdb retained only in-frame sequences with V and J called. Part of the clones is not carried over; for the studies checked, unresolved V genes explain less than half of this, and the remainder is unexplained. This sample has some 150,000 clones in its table, and 85% to 90% of those were observed once. The ten largest make up roughly 5.1% of the sample. Reading the label with the study, this specimen's time point is: about 28 days (+/-7) after the second vaccine dose. Material: peripheral blood, obtained 28 days after the second AZD1222 dose. Source of these receptors: an adult who received the AZD1222 COVID-19 vaccine.

V usage is TRBV7-9 and J usage is TRBJ1-1; TRBD1 might be the D (6 bases). This CDR3 is built from 12 residues. V was shortened by 5 bases and J by 4 bases, with 8 bases between the two germline ends. Germline CDR1 is SEHNR and CDR2 is FQNEAQ (reference sequence). CDR3 loop: CASSPDSTEAFF. CDR3 nucleotide sequence: TGTGCCAGCAGCCCGGACAGCACTGAAGCTTTCTTT.

The chain employs TRBV30 and TRBJ2-6; no firm D call. Germline CDR1 is GTSNPN and CDR2 is SVGIG (reference sequence). Trimming stripped 6 bases from V and 0 bases from J, with 9 bases between. The CDR3 sequence is 14 residues long. CDR3 loop: CACPKGSGANVLTF. Here the CDR3 DNA reads TGTGCCTGTCCGAAGGGCTCTGGGGCCAACGTCCTGACTTTC.

The J gene is TRBJ2-7, the V gene TRBV2; maybe TRBD2 (6 bases). The V end lost 8 bases, the J end lost 2 bases, and 25 bases lay between the germline ends. Germline V gives CDR1 SNHLY, CDR2 FYNNEI. CDR3 length equals 17 residues. DNA for the CDR3: TGTGCCAGCTTGCCTCCCTTACTAGCTCTAACCCCCTACGAGCAGTACTTC. Amino acid sequence: CASLPPLLALTPYEQYF.

The V gene is TRBV29-1, the J gene TRBJ2-7, with TRBD1 matching 11 bases. This CDR3 region has 14 residues. The germline gives CDR1 SQVTM, CDR2 ANQGSEA. The trim removed 5 bases at V and 2 bases at J, leaving 5 bases unmatched. The CDR3 DNA is TGCAGCGTTTACCCGGGACAGGGGGCCTACGAGCAGTACTTC. Amino acid sequence: CSVYPGQGAYEQYF.

The genes are TRBV6-5 and TRBJ1-1, with no clear D. Germline V CDR1 and CDR2: MNHEY, SVGAGI. V lost 7 bases and J 1 base, leaving 10 bases between the germline ends. The CDR3 extends over 13 amino acids. The CDR3 reads CASIPTGNTEAFF. DNA of the CDR3: TGTGCCAGCATTCCGACGGGGAACACTGAAGCTTTCTTT.

The CDR3 reads CASSQGQAGGYQETQYF. DNA for the CDR3: TGCGCCAGCAGCCAAGGCCAAGCGGGGGGGTACCAAGAGACCCAGTACTTC. The chain has TRBV4-1 and TRBJ2-5, with 10 bases identical to TRBD2. This CDR3 contains 17 residues. Germline-derived CDR1 and CDR2 are MGHRA and YSYEKL. V lost 1 base to trimming and J lost 0 bases; unmatched junction nucleotides: 5.

The V and J genes are TRBV5-4 and TRBJ2-7; no firm D call. CDR1 is SGHNT, CDR2 YYREEE, per germline (reference sequence). The CDR3 has 11 amino acids. V was clipped by 3 bases and J by 4 bases, with 5 bases between them. The DNA for the CDR3 is TGTGCCAGCAGCTCCACGTACGAGCAGTACTTC. Amino acids: CASSSTYEQYF.

This clone was detected only a few times. This CDR3 reads CASSLTQLTTGLGSPLHF. In DNA form, the CDR3 reads TGTGCCAGCAGTTTGACCCAACTTACTACAGGGCTTGGTTCACCCCTCCACTTT. The J gene is TRBJ1-6, the V gene TRBV27; D might be TRBD1 (6 bases). Germline V gives CDR1 MNHEY, CDR2 SMNVEV (reference sequence). The CDR3 consists of 18 residues. Trimming shortened V by 3 bases and J by 9 bases, and 24 bases separated the two germline ends.

In this sample, this clone turned up once. The chain recombines TRBV29-1 with TRBJ2-1; D unclear. The CDR3 covers 13 residues. CDR1 and CDR2 from the germline V gene are SQVTM and ANQGSEA. V lost 6 bases and J 2 bases, leaving 11 bases between the germline ends. The CDR3 spells CSVEQPAYNEQFF. In nucleotides, the CDR3 is TGCAGCGTGGAACAACCAGCCTACAATGAGCAGTTCTTC.

The rearrangement uses TRBV9 and TRBJ1-2; possibly TRBD1 for D (5 bases). The germline gives CDR1 SGDLS, CDR2 YYNGEE. V lost 4 bases, J lost 2 bases, and 9 bases lay in between. The CDR3 covers 13 residues. The CDR3 loop reads CASSNTGNYGYTF. The CDR3 nucleotides read TGTGCCAGCAGCAACACAGGAAACTATGGCTACACCTTC.

The chain has TRBV11-1 and TRBJ2-1, with no clear D. CDR1 and CDR2 (germline): SGHAT, FQDESV (reference sequence). The germline V and J ends were trimmed by 5 bases and 10 bases, with 18 bases remaining between them. The CDR3 has 14 residues. The CDR3 DNA reads TGTGCCAGCAGCCCCTTCGGACCGGCCGGGGAGCAGTTCTTC. It translates to CASSPFGPAGEQFF.

The V gene is TRBV11-2, the J gene TRBJ2-3; TRBD2 is a possible D gene (7 bases). CDR3 length: 16 amino acids. Deletions cut 5 bases from V and 0 bases from J, with 15 bases between. The germline V gene encodes CDR1 SGHAT and CDR2 FQNNGV. The CDR3 here is CASSPGRGWSTDTQYF. The CDR3, as DNA: TGTGCCAGCAGCCCAGGGAGGGGGTGGAGCACAGATACGCAGTATTTT.

V gene TRBV7-9 combines with J gene TRBJ2-5; either TRBD1 or TRBD2 may fit D (5 bases each). Germline loops: CDR1 SEHNR, CDR2 FQNEAQ (reference sequence). The CDR3 covers 15 residues. The ends were cut back, 1 base at V and 4 bases at J, with 13 bases in the middle. The CDR3 sequence is CASSLERDHPETQYF. CDR3 DNA sequence: TGTGCCAGCAGCTTAGAGAGGGACCACCCAGAGACCCAGTACTTC.

The V gene is TRBV29-1, the J gene TRBJ2-2; D perhaps matches TRBD2 (5 bases). Trimming cost V 4 bases and J 6 bases, with 12 bases left between them. Germline CDR1 reads SQVTM; CDR2 reads ANQGSEA. This CDR3 is built from 13 residues. The CDR3 nucleotides read TGCAGCGTTGTTACCTCCGGGGCCGGGGAGCTGTTTTTT. Residues: CSVVTSGAGELFF.

This clone was seen only a few times. CDR3 DNA sequence: TGTGCCAGCAGCGGACAGGGGTTAAGGACGCAGTATTTT. Its protein product is CASSGQGLRTQYF. The V and J genes are TRBV12-3 or TRBV12-4 and TRBJ2-3, with 9 bases that match TRBD1. The CDR3 totals 13 residues. Unmatched junction bases numbered 7, after V lost 6 bases and J lost 9 bases.

This chain joins TRBV29-1 and TRBJ2-7; a weak D match, TRBD2 (6 bases). The ends were cut back, 4 bases at V and 5 bases at J, with 15 bases in the middle. CDR3 length: 13 residues. Germline V gives CDR1 SQVTM, CDR2 ANQGSEA. CDR3 sequence: CSVVSGRRDEQYF. The CDR3, as DNA: TGCAGCGTTGTCTCAGGGAGGAGAGACGAGCAGTACTTC.

The chain uses TRBV3-1 (or the pseudogene TRBV3-2) and TRBJ2-7; D ambiguous. V was clipped by 3 bases and J by 7 bases, with 7 bases between them. The germline V gene encodes CDR1 LGHDT and CDR2 YNNKEL (reference sequence). CDR3 length: 11 residues. The CDR3 reads CASSQGREQYF. The CDR3 nucleotides are TGTGCCAGCAGCCAGGGAAGAGAGCAGTACTTC.

V and J are TRBV5-1 and TRBJ2-2, with D hard to call. The germline V and J ends were trimmed by 0 bases and 3 bases, with 3 bases remaining between them. The germline CDR1 and CDR2 sequences are SGHRS and YFSETQ. The CDR3 covers 13 residues. CDR3 sequence reads: CASSLGDTGELFF. CDR3 in DNA: TGCGCCAGCAGCTTGGGGGACACCGGGGAGCTGTTTTTT.

V gene TRBV7-2 combines with J gene TRBJ1-4, with 9 bases identical to TRBD1. V lost 4 bases and J lost 8; bases outside the gene matches: 8. CDR1 is SGHTA, CDR2 FQGNSA, per germline. The CDR3 is made up of 15 amino acids. The CDR3 nucleotides read TGTGCCAGCAGCTCCAGGGGACAGGGATACGAAAAACTGTTTTTT. This sequence encodes CASSSRGQGYEKLFF.